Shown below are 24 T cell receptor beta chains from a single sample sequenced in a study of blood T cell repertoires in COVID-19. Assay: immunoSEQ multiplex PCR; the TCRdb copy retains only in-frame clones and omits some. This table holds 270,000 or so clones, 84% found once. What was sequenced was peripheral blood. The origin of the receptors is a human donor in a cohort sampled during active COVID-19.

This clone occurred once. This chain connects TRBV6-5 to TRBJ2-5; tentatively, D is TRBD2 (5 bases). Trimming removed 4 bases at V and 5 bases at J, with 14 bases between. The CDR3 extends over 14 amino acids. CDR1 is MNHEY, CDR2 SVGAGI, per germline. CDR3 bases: TGTGCCAGCAGTTCCCCGCGGGTGGAGGAGACCCAGTACTTC. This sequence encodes CASSSPRVEETQYF.

Here the CDR3 reads CASSQWTGSDTQYF. The DNA of the CDR3 is TGCGCCAGCAGCCAGTGGACAGGGTCAGATACGCAGTATTTT. The chain is built from TRBV4-3 and TRBJ2-3; TRBD1 aligns across 8 bases. V shed 3 bases, J shed 4 bases, and the junction held 3 bases outside the gene matches. The CDR3 contains 14 residues. Germline V gene data show CDR1 as LGHNA and CDR2 as YSLEER.

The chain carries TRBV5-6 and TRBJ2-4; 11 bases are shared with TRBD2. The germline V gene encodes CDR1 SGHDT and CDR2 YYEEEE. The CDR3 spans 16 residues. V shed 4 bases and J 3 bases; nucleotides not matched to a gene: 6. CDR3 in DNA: TGTGCCAGCAGCCTACTAGCGGGAGTCGGCAAAAACATTCAGTACTTC. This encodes CASSLLAGVGKNIQYF.

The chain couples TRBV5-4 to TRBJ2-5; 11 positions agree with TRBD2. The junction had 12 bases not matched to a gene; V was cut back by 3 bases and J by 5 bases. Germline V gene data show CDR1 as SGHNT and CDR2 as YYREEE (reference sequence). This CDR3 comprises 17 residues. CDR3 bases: TGTGCCAGCAGCTCCCCGGGTAGCGGGAGGGCCGGGGAGACCCAGTACTTC. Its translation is CASSSPGSGRAGETQYF.

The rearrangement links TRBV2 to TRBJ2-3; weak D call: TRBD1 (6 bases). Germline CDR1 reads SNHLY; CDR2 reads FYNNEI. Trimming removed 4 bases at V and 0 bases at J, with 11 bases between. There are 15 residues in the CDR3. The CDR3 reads CASSAERGSTDTQYF. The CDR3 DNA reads TGTGCCAGCAGTGCAGAGAGGGGGAGCACAGATACGCAGTATTTT.

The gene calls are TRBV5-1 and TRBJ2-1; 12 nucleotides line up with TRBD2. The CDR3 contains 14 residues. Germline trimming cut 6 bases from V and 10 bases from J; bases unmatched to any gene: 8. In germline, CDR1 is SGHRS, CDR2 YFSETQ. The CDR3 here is CASIASGGAGEQFF. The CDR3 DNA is TGCGCCAGCATTGCTAGCGGGGGGGCCGGGGAGCAGTTCTTC.

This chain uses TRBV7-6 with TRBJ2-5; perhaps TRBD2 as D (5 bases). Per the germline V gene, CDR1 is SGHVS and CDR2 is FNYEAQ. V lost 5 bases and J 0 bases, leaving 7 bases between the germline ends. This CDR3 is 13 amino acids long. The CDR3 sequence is CASSPDYQETQYF. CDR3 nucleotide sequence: TGTGCCAGCAGCCCGGACTACCAAGAGACCCAGTACTTC.

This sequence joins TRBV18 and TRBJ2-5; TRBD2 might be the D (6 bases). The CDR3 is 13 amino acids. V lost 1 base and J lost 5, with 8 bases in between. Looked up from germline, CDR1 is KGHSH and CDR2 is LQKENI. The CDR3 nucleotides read TGTGCCAGCTCACCACGACTAGAGGAGACCCAGTACTTC. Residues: CASSPRLEETQYF.

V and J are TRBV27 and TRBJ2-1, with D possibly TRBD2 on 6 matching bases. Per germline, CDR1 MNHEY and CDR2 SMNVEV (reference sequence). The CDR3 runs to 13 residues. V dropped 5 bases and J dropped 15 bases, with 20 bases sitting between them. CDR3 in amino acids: CASSLLNGRIWFF. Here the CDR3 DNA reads TGTGCCAGCAGTCTGTTGAACGGGAGAATTTGGTTCTTC.

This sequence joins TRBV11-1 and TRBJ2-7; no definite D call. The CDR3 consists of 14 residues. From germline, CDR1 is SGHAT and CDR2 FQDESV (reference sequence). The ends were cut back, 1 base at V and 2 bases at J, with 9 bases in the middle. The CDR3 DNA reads TGTGCCAGCAGCTTAGGCGGAGTGGCCTACGAGCAGTACTTC. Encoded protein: CASSLGGVAYEQYF.

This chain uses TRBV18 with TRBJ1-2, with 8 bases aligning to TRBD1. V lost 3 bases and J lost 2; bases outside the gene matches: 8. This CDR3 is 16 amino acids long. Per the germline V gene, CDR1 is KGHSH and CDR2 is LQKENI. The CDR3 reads CASSPLDRGLNYGYTF. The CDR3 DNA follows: TGTGCCAGCTCACCCCTTGACAGGGGTTTAAACTATGGCTACACCTTC.

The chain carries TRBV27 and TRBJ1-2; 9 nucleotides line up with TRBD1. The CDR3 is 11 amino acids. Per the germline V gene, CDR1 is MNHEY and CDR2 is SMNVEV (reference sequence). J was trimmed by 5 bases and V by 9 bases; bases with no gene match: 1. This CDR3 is CASGQGYGYTF. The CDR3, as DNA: TGTGCCAGTGGACAGGGGTATGGCTACACCTTC.

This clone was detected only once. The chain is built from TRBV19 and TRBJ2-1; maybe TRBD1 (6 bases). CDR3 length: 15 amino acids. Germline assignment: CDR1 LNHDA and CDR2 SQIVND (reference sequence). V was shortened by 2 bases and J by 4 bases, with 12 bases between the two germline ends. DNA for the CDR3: TGTGCCAGTAGTATAAAACAGGGTCTTTACAATGAGCAGTTCTTC. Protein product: CASSIKQGLYNEQFF.

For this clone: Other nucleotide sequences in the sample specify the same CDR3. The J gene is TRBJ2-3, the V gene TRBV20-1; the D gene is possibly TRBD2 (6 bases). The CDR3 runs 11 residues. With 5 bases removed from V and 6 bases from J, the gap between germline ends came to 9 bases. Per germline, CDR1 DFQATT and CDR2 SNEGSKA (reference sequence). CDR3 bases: TGCAGTGCTCGTCGGGGGGATACGCAGTATTTT. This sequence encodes CSARRGDTQYF.

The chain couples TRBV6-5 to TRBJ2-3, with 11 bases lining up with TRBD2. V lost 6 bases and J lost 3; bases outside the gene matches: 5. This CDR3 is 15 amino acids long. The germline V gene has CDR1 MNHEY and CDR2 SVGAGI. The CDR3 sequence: CASSRTSGQTDTQYF. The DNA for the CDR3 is TGTGCCAGCAGCCGGACTAGCGGGCAGACAGATACGCAGTATTTT.

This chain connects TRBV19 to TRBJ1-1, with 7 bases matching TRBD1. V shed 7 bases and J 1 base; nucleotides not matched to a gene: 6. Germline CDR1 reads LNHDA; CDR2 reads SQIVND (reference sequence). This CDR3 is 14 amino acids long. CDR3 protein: CASNLYRGNTEAFF. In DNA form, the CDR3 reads TGTGCCAGTAACCTCTACAGGGGGAACACTGAAGCTTTCTTT.

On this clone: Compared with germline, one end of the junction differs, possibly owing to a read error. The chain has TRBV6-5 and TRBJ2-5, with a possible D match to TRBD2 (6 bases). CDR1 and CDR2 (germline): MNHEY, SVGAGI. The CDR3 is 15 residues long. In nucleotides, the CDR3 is TGTGCCAGCAGTCACTCCTCTGGGGGGACAGAGACCCAGTACTTC. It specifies CASSHSSGGTETQYF.

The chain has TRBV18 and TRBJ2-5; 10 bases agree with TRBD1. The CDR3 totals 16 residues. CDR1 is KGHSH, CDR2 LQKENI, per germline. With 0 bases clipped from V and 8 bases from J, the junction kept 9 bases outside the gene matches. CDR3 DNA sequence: TGTGCCAGCTCACCACCGGTCGGGGACAGGGGAGGAACCCAGTACTTC. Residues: CASSPPVGDRGGTQYF.

The DNA for the CDR3 is TGTGCCAGCAGCTTACCCGGGAGGGCCGAGTACGAGCAGTACTTC. Its translation: CASSLPGRAEYEQYF. The genes are TRBV13 and TRBJ2-7; 8 bases are a match to TRBD2. The V segment lost 2 bases and the J segment 4 bases; nucleotides outside the gene matches: 7. Germline V lookup: CDR1 PRHDT, CDR2 FYEKMQ (reference sequence). The CDR3 loop spans 15 amino acids.

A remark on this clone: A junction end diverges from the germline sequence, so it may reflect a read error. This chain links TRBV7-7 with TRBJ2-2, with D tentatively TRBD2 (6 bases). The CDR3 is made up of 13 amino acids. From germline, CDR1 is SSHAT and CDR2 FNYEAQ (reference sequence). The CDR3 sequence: CASSPGGTGELFF. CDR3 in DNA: TGTGCTAGCAGCCCCGGAGGGACCGGGGAGCTGTTTTTT.

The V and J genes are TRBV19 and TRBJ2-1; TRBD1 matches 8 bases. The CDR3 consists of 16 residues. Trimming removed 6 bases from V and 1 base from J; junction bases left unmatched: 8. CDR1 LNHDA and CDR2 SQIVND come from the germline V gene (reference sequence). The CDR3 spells CASSRQGLNSYNEQFF. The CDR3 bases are TGTGCCAGTAGCAGACAGGGGTTGAATTCCTACAATGAGCAGTTCTTC.

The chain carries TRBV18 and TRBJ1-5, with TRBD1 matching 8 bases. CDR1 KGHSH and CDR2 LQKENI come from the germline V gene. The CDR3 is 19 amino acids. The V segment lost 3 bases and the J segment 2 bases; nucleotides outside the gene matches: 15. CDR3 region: CASSPTREQGVRGNQPQHF. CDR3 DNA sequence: TGTGCCAGCTCACCTACGAGAGAACAGGGGGTCAGGGGCAATCAGCCCCAGCATTTT.

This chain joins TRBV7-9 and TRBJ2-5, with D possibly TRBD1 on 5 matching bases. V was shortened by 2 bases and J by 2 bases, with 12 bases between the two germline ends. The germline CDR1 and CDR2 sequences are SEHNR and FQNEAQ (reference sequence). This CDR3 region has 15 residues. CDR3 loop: CASSLYRQAQETQYF. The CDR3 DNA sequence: TGTGCCAGCAGCTTATACAGGCAGGCTCAAGAGACCCAGTACTTC.

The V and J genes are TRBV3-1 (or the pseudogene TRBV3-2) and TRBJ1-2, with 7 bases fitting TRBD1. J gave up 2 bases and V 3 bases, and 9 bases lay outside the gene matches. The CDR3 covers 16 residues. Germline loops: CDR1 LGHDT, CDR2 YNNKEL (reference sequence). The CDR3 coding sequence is TGTGCCAGCAGCCAGCACCGCTTACAGGGGAACTATGGCTACACCTTC. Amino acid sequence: CASSQHRLQGNYGYTF.